The 28 T cell receptor beta chains below were found in one sample sequenced in a study of shared clonotypes between healthy human individuals. Sequencing was performed with immunoSEQ multiplex PCR; in TCRdb, only in-frame clones are kept and a portion is missing. The table records over a million clones, 95% to 97% of them present only once. Specimen: naive CD4+ T cells sorted from blood. Subset of the sample: CD45RA+ positively selected. All receptors derive from a man aged 25-45 years in good health.

The chain recombines TRBV5-1 with TRBJ2-7; 9 bases fit TRBD2. The CDR3 has 14 amino acids. CDR1 is SGHRS and CDR2 is YFSETQ in the germline V gene. With 4 bases clipped from V and 4 bases from J, the junction kept 6 bases outside the gene matches. The CDR3 region has the DNA TGCGCCAGCAGCCGGACTAGCGAGAATTACGAGCAGTACTTC. Its translation is CASSRTSENYEQYF.

This clone was observed a few times. This sequence joins TRBV5-5 and TRBJ2-3, with 11 bases lining up with TRBD1. J gave up 0 bases and V 2 bases, and 8 bases lay outside the gene matches. Germline V gene data show CDR1 as SGHKS and CDR2 as YYEKEE (reference sequence). The CDR3 contains 18 residues. The CDR3 here is CASSLGTGGASSTDTQYF. For the CDR3, the DNA is TGTGCCAGCAGCTTAGGGACAGGGGGAGCGTCGAGCACAGATACGCAGTATTTT.

The V call is TRBV5-1, the J call TRBJ1-2; D perhaps matches TRBD1 (6 bases). CDR1 and CDR2 (germline): SGHRS, YFSETQ. The CDR3 covers 15 residues. Trimming cost V 0 bases and J 3 bases, with 12 bases left between them. DNA of the CDR3: TGCGCCAGCAGCTTGGTACGGGGGCAAGACTATGGCTACACCTTC. Translated, it gives CASSLVRGQDYGYTF.

This chain links TRBV19 with TRBJ2-1, with 8 bases that match TRBD1. Germline V gene lookup returns CDR1 LNHDA and CDR2 SQIVND (reference sequence). V dropped 5 bases and J dropped 0; count of bases not matched to a gene: 6. The CDR3 contains 16 residues. The CDR3 reads CASSPRTGSSYNEQFF. The CDR3, as DNA: TGTGCCAGTAGTCCAAGGACAGGGAGCTCCTACAATGAGCAGTTCTTC.

This chain links TRBV5-4 with TRBJ2-3, with D maybe TRBD2 (6 bases). Looked up from germline, CDR1 is SGHNT and CDR2 is YYREEE (reference sequence). The germline V and J ends were trimmed by 6 bases and 0 bases, with 17 bases remaining between them. CDR3 length: 16 amino acids. The CDR3 sequence: CASTPGTAKSTDTQYF. CDR3 nucleotide sequence: TGTGCCAGCACCCCCGGGACTGCCAAAAGCACAGATACGCAGTATTTT.

V usage is TRBV29-1 and J usage is TRBJ2-5; TRBD2 is a possible D gene (7 bases). CDR3 size: 14 residues. V was pared by 7 bases and J by 5 bases, with 20 bases between. The germline V gene has CDR1 SQVTM and CDR2 ANQGSEA. CDR3: CSGQFGGAGETQYF. In DNA, the CDR3 is TGCAGCGGGCAATTTGGGGGGGCAGGGGAGACCCAGTACTTC.

This sequence joins TRBV2 and TRBJ2-3, with TRBD2 as a possible D gene (5 bases). V lost 6 bases to trimming and J lost 3 bases, with 19 bases between them. The CDR3 sequence is 16 residues long. Germline CDR1 and CDR2: SNHLY and FYNNEI. The CDR3 nucleotides are TGTGCCAGCAGCGACCCGGTGGGGAGAGTGACAGATACGCAGTATTTT. This sequence encodes CASSDPVGRVTDTQYF.

This chain uses TRBV15 with TRBJ2-1; 10 positions agree with TRBD1. CDR1 and CDR2 (germline): LNHNV, YYDKDF (reference sequence). The CDR3 loop spans 14 amino acids. The junction had 4 bases not matched to a gene; V was cut back by 1 base and J by 10 bases. The CDR3 region is CATSRGDRGVEQFF. CDR3 bases: TGTGCCACCAGCAGAGGGGACAGGGGAGTCGAGCAGTTCTTC.

V and J are TRBV19 and TRBJ2-1; TRBD1 agrees at 8 bases. The trim removed 3 bases at V and 2 bases at J, leaving 6 bases unmatched. CDR1 is LNHDA, CDR2 SQIVND, per germline (reference sequence). The CDR3 spans 16 residues. CDR3 coding DNA: TGTGCCAGTAGTATCTATGGGACAGGAGCCTACAATGAGCAGTTCTTC. Its translation: CASSIYGTGAYNEQFF.

This sequence joins TRBV6-5 and TRBJ1-1, with unresolved D. The V end lost 6 bases, the J end lost 3 bases, and 14 bases lay between the germline ends. Germline values: CDR1 MNHEY, CDR2 SVGAGI. The CDR3 runs 14 residues. CDR3 coding DNA: TGTGCCAGCAGAGAAGGACTTCGGGACACTGAAGCTTTCTTT. Translated: CASREGLRDTEAFF.

CDR3: CASSNPGDRPYEQYF. For the CDR3, the DNA is TGTGCCAGTAGTAACCCCGGGGACAGGCCCTACGAGCAGTACTTC. This chain uses TRBV19 with TRBJ2-7, with 8 bases that match TRBD1. The CDR3 contains 15 residues. V shed 4 bases and J 2 bases; nucleotides not matched to a gene: 7. Germline CDR1 LNHDA, CDR2 SQIVND (reference sequence). Filled out from reference TRBV19 and TRBJ2-7, the complete variable domain reads DGGITQSPKYLFRKEGQNVTLSCEQNLNHDAMYWYRQDPGQGLRLIYYSQIVNDFQKGDIAEGYSVSREKKESFPLTVTSAQKNPTAFYLCASSNPGDRPYEQYFGPGTRLTVT.

The rearrangement links TRBV29-1 to TRBJ2-2; D is undetermined. The V end was cut by 8 bases, the J end by 1 base, with 14 bases between. Looked up from germline, CDR1 is SQVTM and CDR2 is ANQGSEA. The CDR3 is 14 residues long. The CDR3 nucleotides read TGCAGCACCCTCAACCCGGGGAACACCGGGGAGCTGTTTTTT. Amino acids: CSTLNPGNTGELFF.

The gene calls are TRBV25-1 and TRBJ2-4; D remains unclear. The CDR3 consists of 14 residues. CDR1 and CDR2 from the germline V gene are MGHDK and SYGVNS. Trimming shortened V by 2 bases and J by 0 bases, and 5 bases separated the two germline ends. The CDR3, as DNA: TGTGCCAGCAGTGAAGGGGTAGCCAAAAACATTCAGTACTTC. Its protein product is CASSEGVAKNIQYF.

Remarks on this clone: Different DNA sequences within this sample yield the same CDR3. The chain uses TRBV10-3 and TRBJ2-3; the D call may be TRBD1 or TRBD2 (6 bases each). The V and J ends lost 3 bases and 0 bases respectively, with 10 bases between them. Germline lookup yields CDR1 ENHRY and CDR2 SYGVKD. The CDR3 has 15 residues. The CDR3 protein is CAISDTGTSTDTQYF. Here the CDR3 DNA reads TGTGCCATCAGTGACACAGGGACTAGCACAGATACGCAGTATTTT.

The chain recombines TRBV28 with TRBJ2-5; 12 bases line up with TRBD2. This CDR3 has 17 residues. With 4 bases clipped from V and 3 bases from J, the junction kept 9 bases outside the gene matches. Looked up from germline, CDR1 is MDHEN and CDR2 is SYDVKM. The DNA of the CDR3 is TGTGCCAGCAGTTCAGCCGTCGGACTAGCGGGGAAAGAGACCCAGTACTTC. Translation gives CASSSAVGLAGKETQYF.

This clone has just one count. The rearrangement links TRBV28 to TRBJ1-4; no reliable D call. The germline V gene has CDR1 MDHEN and CDR2 SYDVKM. The V end was cut by 5 bases, the J end by 16 bases, with 14 bases between. The CDR3 is 11 amino acids. For the CDR3, the DNA is TGTGCCAGCAGTGAAAAAGTTAGATGGTTTTTT. Its protein is CASSEKVRWFF.

The sample holds a few counts of this clone. V gene TRBV10-3 combines with J gene TRBJ2-5; D is uncertain. The CDR3 has 11 residues. Germline values: CDR1 ENHRY, CDR2 SYGVKD. V was clipped by 3 bases and J by 1 base, with 0 bases between them. This CDR3 is CAISDQETQYF. CDR3 sequence (DNA): TGTGCCATCAGTGACCAAGAGACCCAGTACTTC.

The gene calls are TRBV27 and TRBJ1-1; a weak D match, TRBD1 (6 bases). The CDR3 runs 13 residues. Germline-derived CDR1 and CDR2 are MNHEY and SMNVEV (reference sequence). The V end was cut by 6 bases, the J end by 5 bases, with 13 bases between. The CDR3 reads CASSLGTFTEAFF. CDR3 sequence (DNA): TGTGCCAGCAGCCTCGGGACATTTACTGAAGCTTTCTTT.

This chain links TRBV2 with TRBJ2-1; D possibly corresponds to TRBD2 (6 bases). Germline CDR1 and CDR2: SNHLY and FYNNEI. The V and J ends lost 4 bases and 2 bases respectively, with 15 bases between them. The CDR3 runs to 16 residues. CDR3 residues: CASSVRRDRTYNEQFF. In DNA, the CDR3 is TGTGCCAGCAGTGTGAGGCGGGATCGGACCTACAATGAGCAGTTCTTC.

This chain uses TRBV5-4 with TRBJ2-3; the D call may be TRBD1 or TRBD2 (6 bases each). The CDR3 has 15 amino acids. V shed 6 bases and J shed 6 bases, with 20 bases lying between them. Germline V CDR1 and CDR2: SGHNT, YYREEE (reference sequence). CDR3: CASKPQGRGADTQYF. The CDR3 DNA reads TGTGCCAGCAAACCCCAGGGAAGGGGGGCCGATACGCAGTATTTT.

CDR3 nucleotides: TGCGCCAGCAGCTCGGGACTAGCGGGAGTACAGACCTACAATGAGCAGTTCTTC. This translates into CASSSGLAGVQTYNEQFF. The chain uses TRBV5-1 and TRBJ2-1, with 14 bases that match TRBD2. This CDR3 spans 18 amino acids. The J segment lost 2 bases and the V segment lost 3 bases, leaving 7 bases of the junction unmatched. Germline CDR1 SGHRS, CDR2 YFSETQ.

This chain links TRBV6-6 with TRBJ2-7; D gene uncertain. Trimming cost V 0 bases and J 4 bases, with 13 bases left between them. CDR1 and CDR2 from the germline V gene are MNHNY and SVGAGI (reference sequence). This CDR3 has 15 residues. CDR3 DNA sequence: TGTGCCAGCAGTTACTCGCCGAAGGTGGGTTACGAGCAGTACTTC. This sequence encodes CASSYSPKVGYEQYF.

For this clone: The identical CDR3 is also encoded by other nucleotide sequences in the sample. The genes are TRBV9 and TRBJ1-3; unclear D gene. The germline CDR1 and CDR2 sequences are SGDLS and YYNGEE. Trimming removed 0 bases at V and 0 bases at J, with 7 bases between. The CDR3 is made up of 15 amino acids. The CDR3 sequence: CASSVGRSSGNTIYF. The CDR3 nucleotides read TGTGCCAGCAGCGTAGGACGGTCCTCTGGAAACACCATATATTTT. Full variable domain (outside the CDR3, taken from reference TRBV9 and TRBJ1-3): DSGVTQTPKHLITATGQRVTLRCSPRSGDLSVYWYQQSLDQGLQFLIQYYNGEERAKGNILERFSAQQFPDLHSELNLSSLELGDSALYFCASSVGRSSGNTIYFGEGSWLTVV.

This chain connects TRBV7-2 to TRBJ1-1, with TRBD1 matching over 10 bases. CDR3 length: 16 residues. CDR1 and CDR2 from the germline V gene are SGHTA and FQGNSA. Germline trimming cut 5 bases from V and 0 bases from J; bases unmatched to any gene: 6. CDR3 sequence reads: CASSLGQGVMNTEAFF. The CDR3 DNA sequence: TGTGCCAGCAGCCTCGGACAGGGGGTCATGAACACTGAAGCTTTCTTT.

This clone was found once. The identical CDR3 is also encoded by other nucleotide sequences in the sample. The chain uses TRBV5-1 and TRBJ2-3; TRBD2 aligns across 7 bases. Germline V CDR1 and CDR2: SGHRS, YFSETQ. CDR3 size: 16 residues. The junction had 5 bases not matched to a gene; V was cut back by 0 bases and J by 1 base. The CDR3 loop reads CASSLAASGGTDTQYF. The CDR3, as DNA: TGCGCCAGCAGCTTGGCGGCTAGCGGAGGCACAGATACGCAGTATTTT.

The rearrangement links TRBV16 to TRBJ2-5, with TRBD1 matching 8 bases. Germline-derived CDR1 and CDR2 are KGHSY and FQNENV. The CDR3 covers 13 residues. V lost 7 bases and J lost 4; bases outside the gene matches: 5. Here the CDR3 DNA reads TGTGCCAGCAACCCCACAGGGGGAGAGACCCAGTACTTC. Its translation is CASNPTGGETQYF.

This clone occurred once. This chain connects TRBV11-2 to TRBJ2-3; D unclear. The germline V gene has CDR1 SGHAT and CDR2 FQNNGV. Trimming took off 5 bases at V and 2 bases at J, with 14 bases between the two ends. This CDR3 spans 15 amino acids. This chain's CDR3 is CASSPVQQATDTQYF. Written as DNA, the CDR3 is TGTGCCAGCAGCCCGGTACAGCAGGCCACAGATACGCAGTATTTT.

This clone has only one observation. The rearrangement joins TRBV27 to TRBJ2-4; D may be TRBD1 (6 bases). The V end lost 5 bases, the J end lost 2 bases, and 7 bases lay between the germline ends. This CDR3 has 13 amino acids. Germline loops: CDR1 MNHEY, CDR2 SMNVEV (reference sequence). The CDR3, as DNA: TGTGCCAGCAGTCAGGGGACCAAAAACATTCAGTACTTC. It translates to CASSQGTKNIQYF.